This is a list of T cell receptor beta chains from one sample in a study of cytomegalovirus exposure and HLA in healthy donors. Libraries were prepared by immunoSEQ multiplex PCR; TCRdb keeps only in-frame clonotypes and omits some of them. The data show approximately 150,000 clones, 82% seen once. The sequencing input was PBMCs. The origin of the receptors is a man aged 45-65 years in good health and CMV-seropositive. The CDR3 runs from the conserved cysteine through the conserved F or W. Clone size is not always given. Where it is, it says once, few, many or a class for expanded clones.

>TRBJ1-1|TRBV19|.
CASSWTGLNTEAFF
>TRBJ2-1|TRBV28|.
CASRLGGLAIYNEQFF
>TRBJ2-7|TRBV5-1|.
CASSFQGYEQYF
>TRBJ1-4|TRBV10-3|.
CAISDSISGNEKLFF
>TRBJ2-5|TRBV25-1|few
CASSELGLAGVGTQYF
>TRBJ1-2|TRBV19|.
CASTHNGEAQGYTF
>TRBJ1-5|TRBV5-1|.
CASSLGWQSNQPQHF
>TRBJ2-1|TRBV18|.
CASSPGTGRDEQFF
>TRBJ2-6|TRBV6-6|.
CASSPTVGANVLTF
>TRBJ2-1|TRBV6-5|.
CASSAGEGPNEQFF
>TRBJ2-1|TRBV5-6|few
CASSLGLAGGNEQFF
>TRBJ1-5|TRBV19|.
CASSRSGINQPQHF
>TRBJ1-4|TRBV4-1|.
CASSLSGSVGTNEKLFF
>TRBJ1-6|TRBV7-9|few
CSSSPETGGFNSPLHF
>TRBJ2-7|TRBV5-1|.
CASSLVGRVYEQYF
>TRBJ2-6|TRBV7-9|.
CASSPRGSGANVLTF
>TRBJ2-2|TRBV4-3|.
CASSQDLPGVDTGELFF
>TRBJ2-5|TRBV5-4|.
CASSLVGGVQEAQYF
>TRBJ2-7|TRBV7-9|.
CASSSKTGAYEQYF